These 18 T cell receptor beta chains were sequenced from one sample in a study of blood T cells in healthy people across ages. The authors ran a second PCR of about 7 to 11 cycles using a sample-barcoded 5' primer and a J-beta primer mix. From the 5' RACE reads, TCRdb called clonotypes with MiXCR, one entry per CDR3 protein. Here the sample spans under 800,000 distinct CDR3 sequences, approximately 43% being singletons. Sequencing was performed on blood. The receptors were gathered from a woman aged 60-75 years in good health.

This clonotype was seen at least ten times. J is TRBJ2-5 and V is TRBV5-6; 10 nucleotides match TRBD1. Germline-derived CDR1 and CDR2 are SGHDT and YYEEEE. There are 14 residues in the CDR3. Losses at the gene ends were 3 bases for V and 4 bases for J; bases not matched to a gene: 3. This CDR3 is CASSSGTGVETQYF. The CDR3 DNA sequence: TGTGCCAGCAGCTCCGGGACAGGGGTAGAGACCCAGTACTTC.

This chain links TRBV2 with TRBJ2-3, with D maybe TRBD1 (7 bases). V was trimmed by 4 bases and J by 0 bases, leaving 14 bases between them. Germline CDR1 reads SNHLY; CDR2 reads FYNNEI. This CDR3 spans 16 amino acids. The CDR3 nucleotides are TGTGCCAGCAGTGGGTTGCGGGACAGAAGCACAGATACGCAGTATTTT. Its translation: CASSGLRDRSTDTQYF.

This sequence joins TRBV20-1 and TRBJ2-1; 9 bases align to TRBD2. The DNA matches TRBJ2-7 better at its end, which makes the J call doubtful. The CDR3 totals 16 residues. Germline loops: CDR1 DFQATT, CDR2 SNEGSKA (reference sequence). The DNA for the CDR3 is TGCAGTGCCGAGAGAATAGCGGGGGCCTCCTACAATGAGCAGTACTTC. Protein: CSAERIAGASYNEQYF.

The genes are TRBV12-3 or TRBV12-4 and TRBJ2-3; possibly TRBD1 for D (5 bases). V was pared by 3 bases and J by 0 bases, with 10 bases between. This CDR3 contains 15 residues. DNA for the CDR3: TGTGCCAGCAGTTTTTGGGGCCCTAGCACAGATACGCAGTATTTT. Protein product: CASSFWGPSTDTQYF.

The chain employs TRBV28 and TRBJ2-1; no clear D gene. Per germline, CDR1 MDHEN and CDR2 SYDVKM. V lost 3 bases and J 2 bases, leaving 14 bases between the germline ends. CDR3 length: 16 amino acids. The chain's CDR3 is CASSLGAWSAYNEQFF. CDR3 bases: TGTGCCAGCAGTTTGGGCGCGTGGAGTGCCTACAATGAGCAGTTCTTC.

This clonotype turned up a few times. This chain links TRBV20-1 with TRBJ2-1; 8 nucleotides line up with TRBD2. Germline V lookup: CDR1 DFQATT, CDR2 SNEGSKA (reference sequence). The CDR3 contains 13 residues. The V segment lost 5 bases and the J segment 7 bases; nucleotides outside the gene matches: 7. CDR3 sequence (DNA): TGCAGTGCTTTAGCGGGGCGGGGGAATGAGCAGTTCTTC. This gives the protein CSALAGRGNEQFF.

This chain uses TRBV14 with TRBJ1-2, with TRBD1 matching over 8 bases. V was clipped by 1 base and J by 6 bases; unmatched bases: 4. This CDR3 has 14 residues. Germline V CDR1 and CDR2: SGHDN, FVKESK. CDR3 coding DNA: TGTGCCAGCAGCCAAGGGACAGGGTCTGATGGCTACACCTTC. It specifies CASSQGTGSDGYTF.

Only a few counts were recorded for this clonotype. This chain connects TRBV15 to TRBJ2-1, with D perhaps matching TRBD1 (6 bases). Trimming pared 3 bases from V and 7 bases from J, leaving 19 bases between. This CDR3 is built from 16 residues. Germline CDR1 LNHNV, CDR2 YYDKDF (reference sequence). In DNA, the CDR3 is TGTGCCACCAGCAGTGGGGGCAGCTATGAGAGGAATGAGCAGTTCTTC. Translating it yields CATSSGGSYERNEQFF.

The chain has TRBV6-5 and TRBJ2-1; 9 bases line up with TRBD1. The CDR3 has 15 residues. V shed 4 bases, J shed 8 bases, and the junction held 9 bases outside the gene matches. Germline-derived CDR1 and CDR2 are MNHEY and SVGAGI. This CDR3 reads CASSSSRDRVDEQFF. In nucleotides, the CDR3 is TGTGCCAGCAGTTCGTCCCGGGACAGGGTTGATGAGCAGTTCTTC.

About this clonotype itself: An end of the junction does not agree with germline; a read error may underlie this. The V call is TRBV7-9, the J call TRBJ2-7; 10 bases fit TRBD2. This CDR3 comprises 14 residues. Germline CDR1 SEHNR, CDR2 FQNEAQ (reference sequence). The CDR3 nucleotides are TGTGCCAACAGCTTAGACCTAGCGGGGGACGAGCAGTACTTC. Translation: CANSLDLAGDEQYF.

This clonotype was picked up a small number of times. The rearrangement links TRBV2 to TRBJ2-7; possible D gene TRBD1, 5 bases. V was clipped by 8 bases and J by 5 bases, with 16 bases between them. This CDR3 region has 13 residues. Germline-derived CDR1 and CDR2 are SNHLY and FYNNEI. CDR3 protein: CASEALEGDEQYF. The CDR3 nucleotides read TGTGCCAGCGAGGCCCTAGAAGGGGACGAGCAGTACTTC.

The chain is built from TRBV9 and TRBJ2-7; TRBD1 aligns across 7 bases. The CDR3 is 15 residues long. CDR1 and CDR2 (germline): SGDLS, YYNGEE. J gave up 2 bases and V 0 bases, and 5 bases lay outside the gene matches. CDR3 coding DNA: TGTGCCAGCAGCGTAGCTGCCGGACAGGCCTACGAGCAGTACTTC. Translating it yields CASSVAAGQAYEQYF.

This clonotype showed up many times. The V gene is TRBV29-1, the J gene TRBJ2-5; D gene ambiguous. CDR1 is SQVTM, CDR2 ANQGSEA, per germline. The V and J ends lost 4 bases and 5 bases respectively, with 8 bases between them. The length of the CDR3 is 11 residues. The CDR3 DNA reads as TGCAGCGTTGGACGATCGGAGACCCAGTACTTC. Amino acids: CSVGRSETQYF.

This clonotype was detected only a few times. The chain recombines TRBV20-1 with TRBJ2-3; possibly TRBD1 for D (5 bases). The CDR3 consists of 14 residues. Per the germline V gene, CDR1 is DFQATT and CDR2 is SNEGSKA (reference sequence). The V gene lost 4 bases and the J gene lost 6 bases, with 17 bases spanning the gap. CDR3 coding DNA: TGCAGTGCTAATTTAGGGGTAGAATTGGATACGCAGTATTTT. It translates to CSANLGVELDTQYF.

This chain uses TRBV10-3 with TRBJ2-7, with D possibly TRBD2 on 6 matching bases. The CDR3 runs 14 residues. Trimming took off 0 bases at V and 6 bases at J, with 12 bases between the two ends. Germline V CDR1 and CDR2: ENHRY, SYGVKD. As DNA, the CDR3 is TGTGCCATCAGTGAGTCCAGGACTACCTCCGAGCAGTACTTC. This translates into CAISESRTTSEQYF.

This clonotype was found once. The genes are TRBV19 and TRBJ2-3; D is perhaps TRBD1 or TRBD2 (5 bases each). V dropped 8 bases and J dropped 2 bases, with 20 bases sitting between them. The germline gives CDR1 LNHDA, CDR2 SQIVND (reference sequence). The CDR3 has 16 amino acids. DNA of the CDR3: TGTGCCAGTGCCCCACGACGGGGCCCCCCCACAGATACGCAGTATTTT. This sequence encodes CASAPRRGPPTDTQYF.

This clonotype has at least ten counts. The chain joins TRBV29-1 to TRBJ2-1; 8 nucleotides agree with TRBD1. This CDR3 has 16 residues. CDR1 is SQVTM, CDR2 ANQGSEA, per germline. V lost 6 bases and J lost 9; bases outside the gene matches: 19. The CDR3 nucleotides are TGCAGCGTCCCCGCTCCGGACAGGGCCTGGGCAAGTGAGCAGTTCTTC. The encoded protein is CSVPAPDRAWASEQFF.

The chain combines TRBV27 with TRBJ2-1, with D unclear. The CDR3 spans 15 residues. Germline CDR1 reads MNHEY; CDR2 reads SMNVEV (reference sequence). V lost 5 bases and J 1 base, leaving 12 bases between the germline ends. The CDR3 sequence: CASSPIPLSYNEQFF. The CDR3 nucleotides read TGTGCCAGCAGTCCCATCCCACTTTCCTACAATGAGCAGTTCTTC.